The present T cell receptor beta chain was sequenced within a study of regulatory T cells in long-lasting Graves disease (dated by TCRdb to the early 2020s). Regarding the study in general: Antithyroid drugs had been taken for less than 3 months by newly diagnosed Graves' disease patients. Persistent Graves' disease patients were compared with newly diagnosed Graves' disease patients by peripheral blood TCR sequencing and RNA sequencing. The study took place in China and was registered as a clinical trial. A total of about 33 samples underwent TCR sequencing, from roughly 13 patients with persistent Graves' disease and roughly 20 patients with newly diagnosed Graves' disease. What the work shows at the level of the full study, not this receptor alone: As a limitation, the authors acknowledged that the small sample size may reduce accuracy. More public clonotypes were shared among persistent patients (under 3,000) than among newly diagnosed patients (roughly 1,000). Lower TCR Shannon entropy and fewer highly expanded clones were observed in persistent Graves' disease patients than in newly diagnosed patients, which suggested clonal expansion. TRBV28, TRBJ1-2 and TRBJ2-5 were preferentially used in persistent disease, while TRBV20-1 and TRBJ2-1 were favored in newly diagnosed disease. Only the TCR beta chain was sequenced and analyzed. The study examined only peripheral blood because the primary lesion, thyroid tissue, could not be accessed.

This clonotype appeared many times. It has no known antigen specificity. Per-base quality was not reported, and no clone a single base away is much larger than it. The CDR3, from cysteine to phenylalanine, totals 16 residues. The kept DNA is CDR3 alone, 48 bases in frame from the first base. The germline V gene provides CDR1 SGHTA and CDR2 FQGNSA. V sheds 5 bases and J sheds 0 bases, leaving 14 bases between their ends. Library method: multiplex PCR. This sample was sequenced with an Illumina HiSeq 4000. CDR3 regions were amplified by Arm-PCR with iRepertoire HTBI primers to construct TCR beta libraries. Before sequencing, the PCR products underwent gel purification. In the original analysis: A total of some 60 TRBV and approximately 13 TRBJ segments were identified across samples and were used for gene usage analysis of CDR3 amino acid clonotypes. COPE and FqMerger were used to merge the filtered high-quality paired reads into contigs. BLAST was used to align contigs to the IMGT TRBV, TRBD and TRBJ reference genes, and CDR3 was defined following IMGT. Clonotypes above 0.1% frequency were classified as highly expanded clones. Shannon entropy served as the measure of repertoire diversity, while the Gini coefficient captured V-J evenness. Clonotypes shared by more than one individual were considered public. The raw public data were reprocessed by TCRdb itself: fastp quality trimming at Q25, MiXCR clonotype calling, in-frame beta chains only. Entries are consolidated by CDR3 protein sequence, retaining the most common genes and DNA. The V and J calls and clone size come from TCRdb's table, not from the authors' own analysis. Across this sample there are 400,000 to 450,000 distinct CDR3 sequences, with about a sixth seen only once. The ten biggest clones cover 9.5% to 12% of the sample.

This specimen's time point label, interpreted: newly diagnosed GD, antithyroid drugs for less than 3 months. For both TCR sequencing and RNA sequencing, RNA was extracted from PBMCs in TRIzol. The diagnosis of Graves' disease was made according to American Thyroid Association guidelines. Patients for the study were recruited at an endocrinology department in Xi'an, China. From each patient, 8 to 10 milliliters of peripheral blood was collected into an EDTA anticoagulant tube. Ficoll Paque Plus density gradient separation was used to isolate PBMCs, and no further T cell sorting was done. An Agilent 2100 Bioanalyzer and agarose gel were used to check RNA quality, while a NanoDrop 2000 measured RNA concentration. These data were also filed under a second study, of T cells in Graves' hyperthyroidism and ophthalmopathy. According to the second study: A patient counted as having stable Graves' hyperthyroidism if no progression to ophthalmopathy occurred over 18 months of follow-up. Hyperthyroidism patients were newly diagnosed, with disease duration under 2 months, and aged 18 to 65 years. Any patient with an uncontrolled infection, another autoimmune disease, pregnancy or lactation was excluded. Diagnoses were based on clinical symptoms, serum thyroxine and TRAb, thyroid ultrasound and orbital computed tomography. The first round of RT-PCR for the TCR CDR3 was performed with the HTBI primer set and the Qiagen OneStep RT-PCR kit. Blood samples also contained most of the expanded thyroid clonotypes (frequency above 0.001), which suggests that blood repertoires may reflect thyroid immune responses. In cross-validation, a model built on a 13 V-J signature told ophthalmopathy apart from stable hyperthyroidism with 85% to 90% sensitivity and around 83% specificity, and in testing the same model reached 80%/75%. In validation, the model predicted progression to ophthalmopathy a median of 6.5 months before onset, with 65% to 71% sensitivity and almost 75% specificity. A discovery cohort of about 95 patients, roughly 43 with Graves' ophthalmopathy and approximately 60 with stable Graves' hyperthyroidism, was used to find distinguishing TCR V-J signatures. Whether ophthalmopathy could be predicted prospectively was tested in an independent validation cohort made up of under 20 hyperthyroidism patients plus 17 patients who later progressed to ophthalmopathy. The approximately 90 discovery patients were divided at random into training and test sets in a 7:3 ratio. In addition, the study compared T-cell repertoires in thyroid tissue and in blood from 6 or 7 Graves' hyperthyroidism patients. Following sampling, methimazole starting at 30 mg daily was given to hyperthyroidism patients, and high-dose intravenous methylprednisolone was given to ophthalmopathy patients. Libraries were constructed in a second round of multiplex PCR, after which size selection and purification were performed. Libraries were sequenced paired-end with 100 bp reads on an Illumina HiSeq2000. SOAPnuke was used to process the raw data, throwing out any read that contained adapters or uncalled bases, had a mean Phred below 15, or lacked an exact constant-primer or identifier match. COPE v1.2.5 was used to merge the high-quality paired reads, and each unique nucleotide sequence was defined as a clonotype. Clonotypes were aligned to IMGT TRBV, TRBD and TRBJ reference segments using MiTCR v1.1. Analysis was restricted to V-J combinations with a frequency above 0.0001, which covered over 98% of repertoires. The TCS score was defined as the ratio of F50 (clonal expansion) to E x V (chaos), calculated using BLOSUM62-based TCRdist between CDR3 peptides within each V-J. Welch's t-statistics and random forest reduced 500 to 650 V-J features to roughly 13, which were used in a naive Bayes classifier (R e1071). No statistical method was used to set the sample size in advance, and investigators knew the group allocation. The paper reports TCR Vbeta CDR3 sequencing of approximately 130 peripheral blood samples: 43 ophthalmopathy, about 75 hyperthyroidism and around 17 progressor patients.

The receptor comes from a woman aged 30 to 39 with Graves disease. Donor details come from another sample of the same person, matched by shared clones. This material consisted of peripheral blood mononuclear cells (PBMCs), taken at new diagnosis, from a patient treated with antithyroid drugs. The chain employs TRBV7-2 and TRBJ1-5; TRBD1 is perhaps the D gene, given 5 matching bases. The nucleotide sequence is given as TGTGCCAGCAGCCCCCAGGGACTTTATAGCAATCAGCCCCAGCATTTT. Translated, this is CASSPQGLYSNQPQHF.